Sequencing of this T cell receptor (beta chain) was carried out in a study of technical replicates of blood from a few donors. Only in-frame clones appear in the TCRdb table, and some are missing; sequencing was by immunoSEQ multiplex PCR. The table has approximately 92,000 clones, approximately 96% seen once. This clone turned up a few times. The specimen was T cells isolated from PBMCs. This TCR came from a human donor in good health.

DNA of the CDR3: TGTGCCAGCAGCCAGGGACTCGGCCTCTACGAGCAGTACTTC. It encodes CASSQGLGLYEQYF. The chain couples TRBV14 to TRBJ2-7; tentatively, D is TRBD2 (6 bases). With 3 bases removed from V and 3 bases from J, the gap between germline ends came to 12 bases. The CDR3 covers 14 residues. From germline, CDR1 is SGHDN and CDR2 FVKESK. Based on the CDR3 plus reference TRBV14 and TRBJ2-7, the full variable domain is EAGVTQFPSHSVIEKGQTVTLRCDPISGHDNLYWYRRVMGKEIKFLLHFVKESKQDESGMPNNRFLAERTGGTYSTLKVQPAELEDSGVYFCASSQGLGLYEQYFGPGTRLTVT.